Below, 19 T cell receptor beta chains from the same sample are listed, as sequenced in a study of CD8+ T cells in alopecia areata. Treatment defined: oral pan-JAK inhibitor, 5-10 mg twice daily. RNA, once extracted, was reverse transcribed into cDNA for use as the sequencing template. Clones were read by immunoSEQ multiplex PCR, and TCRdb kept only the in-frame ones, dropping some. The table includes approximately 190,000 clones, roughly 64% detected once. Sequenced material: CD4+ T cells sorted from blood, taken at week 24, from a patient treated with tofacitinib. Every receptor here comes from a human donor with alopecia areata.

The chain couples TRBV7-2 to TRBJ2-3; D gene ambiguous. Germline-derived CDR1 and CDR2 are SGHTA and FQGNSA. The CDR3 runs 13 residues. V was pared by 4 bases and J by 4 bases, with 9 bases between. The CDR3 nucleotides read TGTGCCAGCAGCTCCCAGAGGTCAGATACGCAGTATTTT. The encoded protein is CASSSQRSDTQYF.

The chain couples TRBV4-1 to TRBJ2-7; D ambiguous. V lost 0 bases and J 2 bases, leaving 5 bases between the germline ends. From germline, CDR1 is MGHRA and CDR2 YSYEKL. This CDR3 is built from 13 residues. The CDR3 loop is CASSQEQAYEQYF. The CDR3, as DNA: TGCGCCAGCAGCCAAGAGCAGGCCTACGAGCAGTACTTC.

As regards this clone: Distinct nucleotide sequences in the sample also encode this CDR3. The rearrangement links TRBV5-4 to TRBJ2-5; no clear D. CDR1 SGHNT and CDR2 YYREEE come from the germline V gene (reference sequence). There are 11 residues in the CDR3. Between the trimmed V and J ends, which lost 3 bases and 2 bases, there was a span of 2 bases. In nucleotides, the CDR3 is TGTGCCAGCAGCTCTCAAGAGACCCAGTACTTC. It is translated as CASSSQETQYF.

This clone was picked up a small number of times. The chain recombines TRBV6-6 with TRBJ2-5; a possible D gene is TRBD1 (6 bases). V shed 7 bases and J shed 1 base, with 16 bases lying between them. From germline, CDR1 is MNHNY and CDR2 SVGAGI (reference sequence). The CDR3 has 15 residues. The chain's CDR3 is CASNTDRRLQETQYF. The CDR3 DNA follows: TGTGCCAGCAATACCGACAGGAGACTCCAAGAGACCCAGTACTTC.

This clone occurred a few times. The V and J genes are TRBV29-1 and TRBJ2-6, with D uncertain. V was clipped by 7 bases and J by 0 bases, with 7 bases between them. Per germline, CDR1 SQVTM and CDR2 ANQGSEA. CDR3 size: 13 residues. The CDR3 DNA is TGCAGCGCAGGAGCCTCTGGGGCCAACGTCCTGACTTTC. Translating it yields CSAGASGANVLTF. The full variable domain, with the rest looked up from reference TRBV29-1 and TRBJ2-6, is SAVISQKPSRDICQRGTSLTIQCQVDSQVTMMFWYRQQPGQSLTLIATANQGSEATYESGFVIDKFPISRPNLTFSTLTVSNMSPEDSSIYLCSAGASGANVLTFGAGSRLTVL.

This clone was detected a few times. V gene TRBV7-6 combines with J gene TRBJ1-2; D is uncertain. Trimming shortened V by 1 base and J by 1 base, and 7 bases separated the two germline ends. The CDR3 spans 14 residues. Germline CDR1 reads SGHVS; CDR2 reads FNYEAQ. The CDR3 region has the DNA TGTGCCAGCAGCTTAGAAGGGATTAACTATGGCTACACCTTC. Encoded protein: CASSLEGINYGYTF.

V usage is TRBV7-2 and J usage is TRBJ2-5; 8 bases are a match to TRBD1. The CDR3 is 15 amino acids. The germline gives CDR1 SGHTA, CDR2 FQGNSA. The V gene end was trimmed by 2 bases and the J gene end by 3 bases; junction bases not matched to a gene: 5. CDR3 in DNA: TGTGCCAGCAGCTTATCCCAGGGGGCTGAAGAGACCCAGTACTTC. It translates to CASSLSQGAEETQYF.

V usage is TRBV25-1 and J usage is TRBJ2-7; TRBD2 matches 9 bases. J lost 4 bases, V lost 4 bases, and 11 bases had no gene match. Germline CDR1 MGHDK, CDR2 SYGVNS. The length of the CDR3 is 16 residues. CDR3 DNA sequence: TGTGCCAGCAGTGGAAAAGCGGGAGGACTTTATTACGAGCAGTACTTC. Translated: CASSGKAGGLYYEQYF.

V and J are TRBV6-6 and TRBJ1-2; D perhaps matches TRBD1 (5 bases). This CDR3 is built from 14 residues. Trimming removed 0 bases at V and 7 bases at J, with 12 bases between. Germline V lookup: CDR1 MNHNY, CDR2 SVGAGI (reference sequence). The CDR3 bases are TGTGCCAGCAGTTACTCCCAGGGAATCAGTGGCTACACCTTC. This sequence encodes CASSYSQGISGYTF.

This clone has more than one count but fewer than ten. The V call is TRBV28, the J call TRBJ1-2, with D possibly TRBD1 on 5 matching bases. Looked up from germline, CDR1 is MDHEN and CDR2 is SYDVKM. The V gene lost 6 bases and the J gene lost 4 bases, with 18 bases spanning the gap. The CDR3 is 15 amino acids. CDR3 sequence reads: CASRPPGTGFYGYTF. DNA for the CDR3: TGTGCCAGCAGGCCCCCCGGGACGGGCTTCTATGGCTACACCTTC.

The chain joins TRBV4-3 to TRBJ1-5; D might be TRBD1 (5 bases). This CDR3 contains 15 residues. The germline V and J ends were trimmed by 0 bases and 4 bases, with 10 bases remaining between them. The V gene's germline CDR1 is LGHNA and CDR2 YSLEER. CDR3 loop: CASSQDGGGNQPQHF. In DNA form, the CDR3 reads TGCGCCAGCAGCCAAGATGGTGGGGGAAATCAGCCCCAGCATTTT.

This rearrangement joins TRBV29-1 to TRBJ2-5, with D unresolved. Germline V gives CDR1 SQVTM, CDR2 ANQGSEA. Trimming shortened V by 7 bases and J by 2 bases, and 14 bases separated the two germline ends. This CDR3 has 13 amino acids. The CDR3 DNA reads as TGCAGCGGTGGAAGGACCCAACAAGAGACCCAGTACTTC. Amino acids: CSGGRTQQETQYF.

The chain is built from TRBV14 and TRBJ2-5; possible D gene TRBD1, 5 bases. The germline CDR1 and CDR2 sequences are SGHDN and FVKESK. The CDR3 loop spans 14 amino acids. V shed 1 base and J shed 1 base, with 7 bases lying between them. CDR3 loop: CASSQGQLQETQYF. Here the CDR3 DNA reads TGTGCCAGCAGCCAAGGACAGCTCCAAGAGACCCAGTACTTC. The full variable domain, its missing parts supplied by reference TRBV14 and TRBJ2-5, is EAGVTQFPSHSVIEKGQTVTLRCDPISGHDNLYWYRRVMGKEIKFLLHFVKESKQDESGMPNNRFLAERTGGTYSTLKVQPAELEDSGVYFCASSQGQLQETQYFGPGTRLLVL.

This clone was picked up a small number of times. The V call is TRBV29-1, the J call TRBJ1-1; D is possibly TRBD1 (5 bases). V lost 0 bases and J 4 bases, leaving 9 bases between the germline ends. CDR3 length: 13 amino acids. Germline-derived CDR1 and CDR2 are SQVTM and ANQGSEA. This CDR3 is CSVEEGRATEAFF. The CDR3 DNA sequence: TGCAGCGTTGAAGAGGGCAGGGCCACTGAAGCTTTCTTT.

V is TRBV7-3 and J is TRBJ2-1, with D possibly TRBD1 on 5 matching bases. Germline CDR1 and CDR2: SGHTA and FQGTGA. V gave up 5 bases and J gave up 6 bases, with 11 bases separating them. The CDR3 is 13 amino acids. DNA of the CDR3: TGTGCCAGCAGCGCCATGCAGGGCAATGAGCAGTTCTTC. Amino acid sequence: CASSAMQGNEQFF. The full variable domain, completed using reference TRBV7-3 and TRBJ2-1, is GAGVSQTPSNKVTEKGKYVELRCDPISGHTALYWYRQSLGQGPEFLIYFQGTGAADDSGLPNDRFFAVRPEGSVSTLKIQRTERGDSAVYLCASSAMQGNEQFFGPGTRLTVL.

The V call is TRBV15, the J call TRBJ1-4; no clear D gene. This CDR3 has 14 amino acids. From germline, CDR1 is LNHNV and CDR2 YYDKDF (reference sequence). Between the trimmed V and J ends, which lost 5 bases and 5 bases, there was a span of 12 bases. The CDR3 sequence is CATSPPGPNEKLFF. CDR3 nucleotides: TGTGCCACCAGCCCCCCAGGTCCAAATGAAAAACTGTTTTTT.

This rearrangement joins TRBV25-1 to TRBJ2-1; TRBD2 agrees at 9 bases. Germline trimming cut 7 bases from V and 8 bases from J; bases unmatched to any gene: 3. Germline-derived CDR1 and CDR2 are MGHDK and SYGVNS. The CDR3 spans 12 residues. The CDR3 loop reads CASTAGGDEQFF. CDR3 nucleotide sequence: TGTGCCAGCACCGCGGGAGGGGATGAGCAGTTCTTC.

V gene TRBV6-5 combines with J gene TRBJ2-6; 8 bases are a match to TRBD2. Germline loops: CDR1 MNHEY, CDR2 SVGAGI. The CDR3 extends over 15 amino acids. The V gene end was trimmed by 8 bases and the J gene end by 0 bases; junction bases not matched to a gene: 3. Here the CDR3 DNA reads TGTGCCAGCCGGGAGGGGGGCTCTGGGGCCAACGTCCTGACTTTC. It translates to CASREGGSGANVLTF.

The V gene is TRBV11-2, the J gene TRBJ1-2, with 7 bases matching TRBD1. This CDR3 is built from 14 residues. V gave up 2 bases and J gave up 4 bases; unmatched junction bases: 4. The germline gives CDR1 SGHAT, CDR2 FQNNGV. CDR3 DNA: TGTGCCAGCAGCTTACCGGGACAGAGCTATGGCTACACCTTC. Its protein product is CASSLPGQSYGYTF.